Following are 20 T cell receptor beta chains from one sample sequenced in a study of T cells in Graves' hyperthyroidism and ophthalmopathy. TCR beta CDR3 regions were amplified from RNA. The primer set for the first-round RT-PCR of the TCR CDR3 was HTBI. TCRdb passed the multiplex PCR reads through MiXCR, listing each CDR3 protein once. The table includes about 500,000 distinct CDR3 sequences, around 17% detected once. Sequences were obtained from blood. The receptors were sampled from a woman aged 18-29 years with Graves' hyperthyroidism.

This clonotype was counted many times. The chain recombines TRBV12-3 or TRBV12-4 with TRBJ2-1; no definite D call. Trimming took off 7 bases at V and 3 bases at J, with 7 bases between the two ends. This CDR3 is 12 amino acids long. CDR3 sequence: CASTTVYNEQFF. DNA for the CDR3: TGTGCCAGCACCACGGTCTACAATGAGCAGTTCTTC.

This clonotype was found a few times. This chain uses TRBV12-3 or TRBV12-4 with TRBJ2-2, with 8 bases aligning to TRBD2. V dropped 3 bases and J dropped 6; count of bases not matched to a gene: 6. The CDR3 covers 15 residues. CDR3 sequence (DNA): TGTGCCAGCAGTTTGGGGCTAGCGGGCGCCGGGGAGCTGTTTTTT. Protein product: CASSLGLAGAGELFF.

This clonotype has a count of ten or more. CDR3 loop: CASSLMTDTQYF. CDR3 coding DNA: TGTGCCAGCAGCTTAATGACAGATACGCAGTATTTT. The rearrangement joins TRBV11-2 to TRBJ2-3; no clear D. This CDR3 is 12 amino acids long. Looked up from germline, CDR1 is SGHAT and CDR2 is FQNNGV. V was cut by 2 bases and J by 3 bases, with 3 bases left in between.

V usage is TRBV20-1 and J usage is TRBJ2-2; D call uncertain. Trimming removed 3 bases at V and 5 bases at J, with 16 bases between. This CDR3 spans 15 amino acids. Per the germline V gene, CDR1 is DFQATT and CDR2 is SNEGSKA (reference sequence). CDR3 DNA sequence: TGCAGTGCTAGCCACCCGACTGCCGGGACCGGGGAGCTGTTTTTT. Translated, it gives CSASHPTAGTGELFF.

This clonotype was counted ten times or more. The rearrangement links TRBV5-1 to TRBJ1-2, with D uncertain. Trimming took 0 bases from V and 6 from J, leaving 6 bases between them. The CDR3 has 12 amino acids. Germline loops: CDR1 SGHRS, CDR2 YFSETQ. CDR3 in amino acids: CASSLDSDGYTF. In nucleotides, the CDR3 is TGCGCCAGCAGCTTGGACAGTGATGGCTACACCTTC.

In this sample, this clonotype turned up many times. The chain is built from TRBV30 and TRBJ1-6; D remains ambiguous. V lost 2 bases and J 2 bases, leaving 7 bases between the germline ends. The CDR3 sequence is 14 residues long. Germline V gene lookup returns CDR1 GTSNPN and CDR2 SVGIG (reference sequence). The CDR3: CAWSRSTYNSPLHF. In DNA, the CDR3 is TGTGCCTGGAGTAGGTCCACCTATAATTCACCCCTCCACTTT. The complete variable domain, with remaining parts taken from reference TRBV30 and TRBJ1-6, reads SQTIHQWPATLVQPVGSPLSLECTVEGTSNPNLYWYRQAAGRGLQLLFYSVGIGQISSEVPQNLSASRPQDRQFILSSKKLLLSDSGFYLCAWSRSTYNSPLHFGNGTRLTVT.

The chain joins TRBV4-3 to TRBJ1-6; 10 bases are shared with TRBD1. This CDR3 comprises 19 residues. J lost 5 bases, V lost 4 bases, and 14 bases had no gene match. The V gene's germline CDR1 is LGHNA and CDR2 YSLEER. CDR3 in DNA: TGCGCCAGCAGCCCCGCTTTATTGACCGGGACAGGGGATAATTCACCCCTCCACTTT. This sequence encodes CASSPALLTGTGDNSPLHF.

V is TRBV11-2 and J is TRBJ2-7; 11 positions agree with TRBD1. From germline, CDR1 is SGHAT and CDR2 FQNNGV. Trimming cost V 4 bases and J 3 bases; bases outside gene matches: 5. The CDR3 is 15 amino acids. The CDR3 nucleotides are TGTGCCAGCAGCTCGGACAGGGGGCACATCTACGAGCAGTACTTC. Residues: CASSSDRGHIYEQYF.

The chain combines TRBV20-1 with TRBJ2-3, with 9 bases fitting TRBD2. The CDR3 is 18 amino acids. V gave up 5 bases and J gave up 4 bases; unmatched junction bases: 19. From germline, CDR1 is DFQATT and CDR2 SNEGSKA (reference sequence). Here the CDR3 DNA reads TGCAGTGCTCCCGCTTTTGGTGGTAGCGGGAGACGGGCAGATACGCAGTATTTT. It encodes CSAPAFGGSGRRADTQYF.

This clonotype was detected ten times or more. The chain's CDR3 is CASSEFILSYGYTF. The CDR3 DNA sequence: TGTGCCAGCAGTGAATTTATTCTCTCCTATGGCTACACCTTC. The chain joins TRBV6-1 to TRBJ1-2; D uncertain. CDR3 length: 14 amino acids. V lost 2 bases, J lost 4 bases, and 11 bases lay in between. Germline CDR1 reads MNHNS; CDR2 reads SASEGT.

This clonotype was observed at least ten times. The chain employs TRBV6-4 and TRBJ2-3, with D hard to call. The length of the CDR3 is 13 residues. Trimming took off 0 bases at V and 4 bases at J, with 5 bases between the two ends. Germline CDR1 MRHNA, CDR2 SNTAGT. The CDR3 loop reads CASSDSAADTQYF. The CDR3 bases are TGTGCCAGCAGTGACTCGGCTGCAGATACGCAGTATTTT.

The J gene is TRBJ2-7, the V gene TRBV10-3; TRBD1 aligns across 9 bases. Germline V gene sequence: CDR1 ENHRY, CDR2 SYGVKD. The CDR3 has 12 amino acids. CDR3 sequence: CAAWDRDFEQYF. The CDR3 coding sequence is TGTGCAGCCTGGGACAGGGATTTTGAGCAGTACTTC.

This clonotype was counted ten times or more. V and J are TRBV20-1 and TRBJ2-7, with TRBD1 matching 7 bases. Germline assignment: CDR1 DFQATT and CDR2 SNEGSKA (reference sequence). V shed 6 bases, J shed 6 bases, and the junction held 11 bases outside the gene matches. The CDR3 runs to 13 residues. In DNA, the CDR3 is TGCAGTGCAAGGAGACAGGGAACGGGCGAGCAGTACTTC. Translated, it gives CSARRQGTGEQYF.

This clonotype was seen repeatedly, ten times or more. At one of its ends the junction is not consistent with the germline gene, which may arise from a read error. The chain carries TRBV11-2 and TRBJ1-5, with a weak D call TRBD1 (5 bases). In germline, CDR1 is SGHAT, CDR2 FQNNGV. The CDR3 has 15 amino acids. Here the CDR3 DNA reads TGTGCCAGCAGCGTAGAGGGACGGCCCAATCAGCCCCAGCATTTT. As protein: CASSVEGRPNQPQHF.

CDR3 coding DNA: TGTGCCAGCAGCTATTGGAGAGGGGCGGACACTGAAGCTTTCTTT. It is translated as CASSYWRGADTEAFF. V and J are TRBV7-9 and TRBJ1-1; maybe TRBD1 (5 bases). This CDR3 comprises 15 residues. CDR1 SEHNR and CDR2 FQNEAQ come from the germline V gene (reference sequence). The V gene lost 4 bases and the J gene lost 3 bases, with 15 bases spanning the gap.

This clonotype was seen at least ten times. The V gene is TRBV5-1, the J gene TRBJ2-7; 10 bases are shared with TRBD1. After removal of 5 bases from V and 5 bases from J, the junction contained 13 bases not matched to a gene. Germline CDR1 and CDR2: SGHRS and YFSETQ. This CDR3 contains 16 residues. CDR3 bases: TGCGCCAGCAGGGCCCTACTGGGACAGGGGATAAACGAGCAGTACTTC. Amino acid sequence: CASRALLGQGINEQYF.

This clonotype occurred a few times. The genes are TRBV10-2 and TRBJ2-7; 9 bases are a match to TRBD2. V trimming: 6 bases; J trimming: 6 bases; junction bases outside the gene matches: 12. The CDR3 consists of 15 residues. The germline V gene has CDR1 WSHSY and CDR2 SAAADI. CDR3 sequence (DNA): TGCGCCAGCAGACTCACGACTAGCGGCGGGGGCGAGCAGTACTTC. This gives the protein CASRLTTSGGGEQYF.

The chain couples TRBV12-3 or TRBV12-4 to TRBJ1-1; no definite D call. CDR3 length: 15 amino acids. V lost 6 bases, J lost 5 bases, and 19 bases lay in between. CDR3 protein: CASRLREVARTEAFF. CDR3 DNA sequence: TGTGCCAGCAGGTTACGAGAAGTGGCGCGGACTGAAGCTTTCTTT.

This clonotype was observed many times. The chain combines TRBV20-1 with TRBJ2-7; 13 positions match TRBD2. The CDR3 contains 16 residues. J lost 0 bases, V lost 6 bases, and 8 bases had no gene match. Germline CDR1 reads DFQATT; CDR2 reads SNEGSKA (reference sequence). The CDR3 coding sequence is TGCAGTGCATGGACTAGCGGGGGACGACACTCCTACGAGCAGTACTTC. It specifies CSAWTSGGRHSYEQYF.

The rearrangement links TRBV20-1 to TRBJ2-3; either TRBD1 or TRBD2 may fit D (5 bases each). Germline V CDR1 and CDR2: DFQATT, SNEGSKA (reference sequence). V gave up 2 bases and J gave up 4 bases, with 19 bases separating them. This CDR3 has 16 amino acids. The CDR3 DNA is TGCAGTGCTAGAACTATTCCGGGACCATCCCCAGATACGCAGTATTTT. Protein sequence: CSARTIPGPSPDTQYF.